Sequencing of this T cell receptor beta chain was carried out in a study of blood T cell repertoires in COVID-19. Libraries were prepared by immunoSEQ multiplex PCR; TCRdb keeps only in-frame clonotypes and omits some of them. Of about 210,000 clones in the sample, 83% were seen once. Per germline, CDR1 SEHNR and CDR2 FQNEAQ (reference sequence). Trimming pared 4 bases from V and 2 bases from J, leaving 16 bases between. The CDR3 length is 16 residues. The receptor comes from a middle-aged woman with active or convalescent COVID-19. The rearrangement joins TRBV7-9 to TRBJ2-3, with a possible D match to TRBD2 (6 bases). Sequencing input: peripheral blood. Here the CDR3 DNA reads TGTGCCAGCAGCTCGGGGACTTTTGTTCCCACAGATACGCAGTATTTT. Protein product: CASSSGTFVPTDTQYF.